A single sample gave rise to the 26 T cell receptor beta chains below, sequenced in a study of cytotoxic CD8 clonotypes in ibrutinib-treated CLL. The protocol was immunoSEQ multiplex PCR, while the TCRdb copy is restricted to in-frame clones and leaves out a portion. The sample includes about 50,000 clones, around three fifths seen only once; the top ten take approximately 27%. Specimen: PBMCs, collected after 24 months of ibrutinib treatment. The receptors come from a human donor with chronic lymphocytic leukemia.

This rearrangement joins TRBV5-5 to TRBJ1-2; 8 nucleotides agree with TRBD1. The length of the CDR3 is 13 residues. Germline V gene data show CDR1 as SGHKS and CDR2 as YYEKEE (reference sequence). The V gene end was trimmed by 4 bases and the J gene end by 7 bases; junction bases not matched to a gene: 6. CDR3 sequence (DNA): TGTGCCAGCAGCCCCAGGACAGGGACTGGCTACACCTTC. Translating it yields CASSPRTGTGYTF.

The chain has TRBV10-2 and TRBJ2-1; 10 bases map to TRBD2. V lost 3 bases, J lost 1 base, and 6 bases stayed unmatched. CDR3 length: 17 amino acids. Germline CDR1 WSHSY, CDR2 SAAADI. CDR3 sequence: CASSDLLAGPSYNEQFF. The DNA for the CDR3 is TGCGCCAGCAGTGACCTACTAGCGGGGCCTTCCTACAATGAGCAGTTCTTC.

The V and J genes are TRBV6-5 and TRBJ2-3; D call uncertain. Trimming stripped 7 bases from V and 9 bases from J, with 20 bases between. CDR3 size: 14 residues. Per the germline V gene, CDR1 is MNHEY and CDR2 is SVGAGI. DNA for the CDR3: TGTGCCAGCACCGAGCCGGGTGGCGCAGGCACGCAGTATTTT. The encoded protein is CASTEPGGAGTQYF.

The chain joins TRBV19 to TRBJ1-3; D unclear. V was cut by 7 bases and J by 0 bases, with 13 bases left in between. The CDR3 sequence is 15 residues long. Germline loops: CDR1 LNHDA, CDR2 SQIVND (reference sequence). The CDR3 loop reads CASTPQAISGNTIYF. The CDR3 nucleotides read TGTGCCAGTACCCCGCAGGCCATCTCTGGAAACACCATATATTTT.

The chain carries TRBV5-1 and TRBJ2-3; unclear D gene. Germline loops: CDR1 SGHRS, CDR2 YFSETQ. Trimming took 0 bases from V and 5 from J, leaving 7 bases between them. The CDR3 consists of 13 residues. DNA of the CDR3: TGCGCCAGCAGCTTGGCCTTGGTAGATACGCAGTATTTT. It translates to CASSLALVDTQYF.

The chain links TRBV14 to TRBJ2-1; D is unclear. The germline CDR1 and CDR2 sequences are SGHDN and FVKESK. The V and J ends lost 1 base and 2 bases respectively, with 12 bases between them. CDR3 length: 16 amino acids. CDR3 sequence reads: CASSQVSSQAYNEQFF. The CDR3 DNA reads TGTGCCAGCAGCCAAGTCAGTAGTCAGGCCTACAATGAGCAGTTCTTC.

The chain joins TRBV5-1 to TRBJ1-1; 7 nucleotides agree with TRBD1. The V segment lost 4 bases and the J segment 6 bases; nucleotides outside the gene matches: 12. The CDR3 has 15 residues. From germline, CDR1 is SGHRS and CDR2 YFSETQ. CDR3 loop: CASSTETGSWAEAFF. The CDR3 nucleotides are TGCGCCAGCAGCACCGAGACAGGGTCTTGGGCTGAAGCTTTCTTT.

The chain employs TRBV5-6 and TRBJ1-4; 9 bases align to TRBD1. Germline CDR1 is SGHDT and CDR2 is YYEEEE. This CDR3 has 14 residues. V shed 7 bases and J 8 bases; nucleotides not matched to a gene: 9. CDR3 sequence: CASLEGGQGEKLFF. CDR3 in DNA: TGTGCCAGCTTGGAAGGGGGACAGGGCGAAAAACTGTTTTTT.

This clone was recorded at least ten times. This rearrangement joins TRBV28 to TRBJ1-2, with TRBD1 identical over 9 bases. V trimming: 3 bases; J trimming: 6 bases; junction bases outside the gene matches: 8. CDR1 and CDR2 from the germline V gene are MDHEN and SYDVKM. CDR3 size: 15 residues. Here the CDR3 reads CASSFSGQGLNGYTF. The CDR3 DNA sequence: TGTGCCAGCAGTTTTTCCGGACAGGGGCTGAATGGCTACACCTTC.

This clone has just one count. The chain employs TRBV4-1 and TRBJ2-3; 10 positions agree with TRBD2. Germline V CDR1 and CDR2: MGHRA, YSYEKL. The length of the CDR3 is 16 residues. The V gene end was trimmed by 6 bases and the J gene end by 2 bases; junction bases not matched to a gene: 8. This CDR3 is CASRRTSGAHTDTQYF. In DNA, the CDR3 is TGCGCCAGCAGGCGAACTAGCGGGGCCCACACAGATACGCAGTATTTT.

This clone came up a few times. The chain carries TRBV5-4 and TRBJ2-5; TRBD1 matches 7 bases. Losses at the gene ends were 4 bases for V and 1 base for J; bases not matched to a gene: 1. In germline, CDR1 is SGHNT, CDR2 YYREEE (reference sequence). The CDR3 runs 13 residues. CDR3 in amino acids: CASSRDSQETQYF. The CDR3 DNA is TGTGCCAGCAGCAGGGACAGCCAAGAGACCCAGTACTTC.

This clone was detected once. The chain links TRBV27 to TRBJ1-2; D is unclear. V was shortened by 3 bases and J by 4 bases, with 12 bases between the two germline ends. CDR3 length: 14 residues. Germline CDR1 reads MNHEY; CDR2 reads SMNVEV (reference sequence). The CDR3 DNA is TGTGCCAGCAGTTTGGAACCGGGCCCCTATGGCTACACCTTC. Amino acid sequence: CASSLEPGPYGYTF.

The chain links TRBV5-6 to TRBJ2-7; perhaps TRBD2 as D (6 bases). Germline V CDR1 and CDR2: SGHDT, YYEEEE. The CDR3 has 13 residues. The germline V and J ends were trimmed by 1 base and 7 bases, with 12 bases remaining between them. The CDR3 is CASSLPGVGEQYF. CDR3 coding DNA: TGTGCCAGCAGCTTGCCGGGGGTGGGAGAGCAGTACTTC. The variable domain in full, completed from reference TRBV5-6 and TRBJ2-7, reads DAGVTQSPTHLIKTRGQQVTLRCSPKSGHDTVSWYQQALGQGPQFIFQYYEEEERQRGNFPDRFSGHQFPNYSSELNVNALLLGDSALYLCASSLPGVGEQYFGPGTRLTVT.

J is TRBJ1-5 and V is TRBV12-1. TRBV12-1 is a listed pseudogene. This CDR3 contains 15 residues. As DNA, the CDR3 is TGTGCCAGCAGCTTTGCCCGGACTGCTCGACCGCCCCAGCATTTT. Translating gives CASSFARTARPPQHF.

The V gene is TRBV19, the J gene TRBJ2-3; D may be TRBD2 (6 bases). CDR3 size: 14 residues. Germline-derived CDR1 and CDR2 are LNHDA and SQIVND (reference sequence). Trimming shortened V by 3 bases and J by 6 bases, and 13 bases separated the two germline ends. The CDR3 loop reads CASSIVASVDTQYF. The CDR3 bases are TGTGCCAGTAGTATCGTGGCTAGCGTGGATACGCAGTATTTT.

In its sample, this clone was seen a few times. The chain has TRBV6-5 and TRBJ1-6; D might be TRBD1 (6 bases). This CDR3 is built from 14 residues. V was shortened by 2 bases and J by 7 bases, with 9 bases between the two germline ends. CDR1 MNHEY and CDR2 SVGAGI come from the germline V gene. CDR3 in amino acids: CASSYGQGNSPLHF. The CDR3 DNA follows: TGTGCCAGCAGTTACGGGCAGGGGAATTCACCCCTCCACTTT.

About this clone itself: Its ends do not fully match the called genes, so a read error is possible. The chain is built from TRBV7-7 and TRBJ2-7; no reliable D call. The germline V gene encodes CDR1 SSHAT and CDR2 FNYEAQ (reference sequence). This CDR3 comprises 11 residues. The CDR3 coding sequence is TGTGCTAGCAGCAACGGCGGCGAGCAGTACTTC. Residues: CASSNGGEQYF.

J is TRBJ2-5 and V is TRBV7-9; D is undetermined. The CDR3 sequence is 15 residues long. The germline V and J ends were trimmed by 5 bases and 5 bases, with 18 bases remaining between them. The germline V gene has CDR1 SEHNR and CDR2 FQNEAQ (reference sequence). CDR3 loop: CASSADGSVVETQYF. CDR3 nucleotides: TGTGCCAGCAGCGCGGACGGGTCGGTGGTTGAGACCCAGTACTTC. The full variable domain, its missing parts supplied by reference TRBV7-9 and TRBJ2-5, is DTGVSQNPRHKITKRGQNVTFRCDPISEHNRLYWYRQTLGQGPEFLTYFQNEAQLEKSRLLSDRFSAERPKGSFSTLEIQRTEQGDSAMYLCASSADGSVVETQYFGPGTRLLVL.

CDR3 in amino acids: CASSQGETVSTGELFF. In DNA, the CDR3 is TGTGCCAGCAGCCAAGGAGAGACCGTTTCCACCGGGGAGCTGTTTTTT. V is TRBV14 and J is TRBJ2-2; D call uncertain. The V end was cut by 1 base, the J end by 4 bases, with 13 bases between. The V gene's germline CDR1 is SGHDN and CDR2 FVKESK. The CDR3 spans 16 residues.

The chain employs TRBV12-5 and TRBJ1-5; D may be TRBD1 (5 bases). The CDR3 totals 15 residues. Germline V gene sequence: CDR1 LGHNT, CDR2 FRNRAP. Trimming removed 7 bases from V and 1 base from J, with 14 bases in between. The CDR3 region is CASAEGQHSNQPQHF. In nucleotides, the CDR3 is TGTGCTAGTGCTGAGGGGCAGCACAGCAATCAGCCCCAGCATTTT.

In this sample, this clone is medium-sized. The V and J genes are TRBV5-4 and TRBJ2-5; 7 nucleotides match TRBD1. Germline trimming cut 5 bases from V and 4 bases from J; bases unmatched to any gene: 8. CDR1 SGHNT and CDR2 YYREEE come from the germline V gene (reference sequence). The CDR3 has 14 residues. The CDR3 loop reads CASRATGVGETQYF. As DNA, the CDR3 is TGTGCCAGCAGGGCAACAGGGGTGGGAGAGACCCAGTACTTC.

V and J are TRBV25-1 and TRBJ2-7; TRBD1 matches at 10 bases. Germline loops: CDR1 MGHDK, CDR2 SYGVNS. The length of the CDR3 is 15 residues. Germline trimming cut 3 bases from V and 5 bases from J; bases unmatched to any gene: 7. The CDR3 is CASSDSDRGKNEQYF. CDR3 bases: TGTGCCAGCAGTGATTCGGACAGGGGGAAAAACGAGCAGTACTTC.

About this clone: The junction departs from germline at one end; a sequencing error may be responsible. The V and J genes are TRBV6-5 and TRBJ1-4; D possibly corresponds to TRBD1 (5 bases). CDR3 length equals 12 residues. Looked up from germline, CDR1 is MNHEY and CDR2 is SVGAGI. CDR3: CASRQGEEKLFF. For the CDR3, the DNA is TGTGCAAGCAGGCAGGGAGAAGAAAAACTGTTTTTT.

The chain joins TRBV7-9 to TRBJ1-1; D remains unclear. The V gene lost 5 bases and the J gene lost 5 bases, with 12 bases spanning the gap. CDR1 SEHNR and CDR2 FQNEAQ come from the germline V gene (reference sequence). The CDR3 totals 13 residues. This CDR3 is CASSAQDGTEAFF. The CDR3 coding sequence is TGTGCCAGCAGCGCCCAGGACGGGACTGAAGCTTTCTTT.

The rearrangement joins TRBV12-5 to TRBJ2-7; weak D call: TRBD1 (7 bases). The CDR3 covers 12 residues. CDR1 LGHNT and CDR2 FRNRAP come from the germline V gene. V lost 9 bases, J lost 2 bases, and 11 bases lay in between. The CDR3 nucleotides are TGTGCTAGCAGGGGGGTTCCCTACGAGCAGTACTTC. Translating it yields CASRGVPYEQYF.

At least ten counts were recorded for this clone. This chain uses TRBV5-4 with TRBJ1-2, with 9 positions matching TRBD1. This CDR3 contains 15 residues. Trimming cost V 3 bases and J 7 bases; bases outside gene matches: 10. Germline CDR1 is SGHNT and CDR2 is YYREEE (reference sequence). This CDR3 is CASSSTGTGLGGYTF. CDR3 DNA sequence: TGTGCCAGCAGCTCAACCGGGACAGGGTTGGGTGGCTACACCTTC.